These 30 T cell receptor beta chains originate from one sample sequenced in a study of response to subunit inactivated influenza vaccine. TCRdb reprocessed the RT-PCR reads with MiXCR, giving one entry per CDR3 protein. Here the sample spans a few hundred thousand distinct CDR3 sequences, approximately 15% being singletons. The source material was PBMCs from blood, sampled 12 days after vaccination. Receptor source: a man in his fifties or sixties who received an inactivated influenza vaccine.

The V call is TRBV6-5, the J call TRBJ1-1, with TRBD1 matching 7 bases. Per germline, CDR1 MNHEY and CDR2 SVGAGI. Unmatched junction bases numbered 10, after V lost 6 bases and J lost 9 bases. The CDR3 is made up of 13 amino acids. The CDR3 bases are TGTGCCAGCAGCTACGGGACAGTGGAGAAAGCTTTCTTT. It yields the protein CASSYGTVEKAFF.

This clonotype has at least ten counts. The rearrangement uses TRBV6-2 or TRBV6-3 and TRBJ2-7; D could derive from TRBD1 or TRBD2 (6 bases each). Per germline, CDR1 MNHEY and CDR2 SVGEGT. This CDR3 contains 15 residues. The V end lost 1 base, the J end lost 7 bases, and 17 bases lay between the germline ends. Here the CDR3 DNA reads TGTGCCAGCAGTTACTTGGCAGGGGACTCGGGAGAGCAGTACTTC. It encodes CASSYLAGDSGEQYF.

The rearrangement links TRBV20-1 to TRBJ2-1, with D tentatively TRBD2 (6 bases). The germline V gene encodes CDR1 DFQATT and CDR2 SNEGSKA (reference sequence). V was cut by 2 bases and J by 4 bases, with 15 bases left in between. The length of the CDR3 is 15 residues. DNA for the CDR3: TGCAGTGCTAGATATCGGAGGGGCAATTACAATGAGCAGTTCTTC. Protein sequence: CSARYRRGNYNEQFF.

This clonotype came up a few times. The chain carries TRBV12-3 or TRBV12-4 and TRBJ2-7; 10 bases align to TRBD2. The CDR3 is 16 amino acids. Trimming took 3 bases from V and 1 from J; bases not matched to a gene: 6. DNA for the CDR3: TGTGCCAGCAGTTTGATAGCGGGGGGACTATCCTACGAGCAGTACTTC. Translation: CASSLIAGGLSYEQYF.

This clonotype has a handful of counts. The chain joins TRBV7-9 to TRBJ1-1, with D unclear. The CDR3 length is 13 residues. CDR1 and CDR2 (germline): SEHNR, FQNEAQ (reference sequence). Trimming shortened V by 5 bases and J by 2 bases, and 9 bases separated the two germline ends. CDR3 sequence reads: CASSPPANTEAFF. The CDR3 DNA reads TGTGCCAGCAGCCCCCCAGCCAACACTGAAGCTTTCTTT.

This clonotype was counted between two and nine times. The chain carries TRBV20-1 and TRBJ2-1, with 10 bases that match TRBD2. Germline V gives CDR1 DFQATT, CDR2 SNEGSKA (reference sequence). The ends lost 0 bases at V and 6 bases at J; junction bases unmatched: 5. This CDR3 region has 15 residues. CDR3 nucleotide sequence: TGCAGTGCTAGAGATTCGGGACTAGCGTCCAATGAGCAGTTCTTC. As protein: CSARDSGLASNEQFF.

This clonotype has more than one count but fewer than ten. The chain uses TRBV28 and TRBJ1-1; maybe TRBD1 (6 bases). The CDR3 has 17 amino acids. Trimming pared 5 bases from V and 1 base from J, leaving 20 bases between. The germline CDR1 and CDR2 sequences are MDHEN and SYDVKM. CDR3 region: CASSRPWGARSNTEAFF. The CDR3 nucleotides read TGTGCCAGCAGTCGACCCTGGGGGGCGAGGTCGAACACTGAAGCTTTCTTT.

The chain combines TRBV6-2 or TRBV6-3 with TRBJ2-1; maybe TRBD2 (5 bases). The V and J ends lost 7 bases and 2 bases respectively, with 12 bases between them. The length of the CDR3 is 14 residues. Germline V gene data show CDR1 as MNHEY and CDR2 as SVGEGT. CDR3 coding DNA: TGTGCCAGCAACCACGTCGGGGCCTACAATGAGCAGTTCTTC. It yields the protein CASNHVGAYNEQFF.

The rearrangement joins TRBV11-2 to TRBJ2-1; TRBD2 matches at 8 bases. This CDR3 region has 16 residues. V trimming: 5 bases; J trimming: 1 base; junction bases outside the gene matches: 7. Germline-derived CDR1 and CDR2 are SGHAT and FQNNGV. As DNA, the CDR3 is TGTGCCAGCAGCGCGGGGGGTGGCGGTTCCTACAATGAGCAGTTCTTC. Residues: CASSAGGGGSYNEQFF.

In its sample, this clonotype was seen a few times. DNA of the CDR3: TGTGCCAGCAGCTTAGAGCGGCACACCGGGGAGCTGTTTTTT. Encoded protein: CASSLERHTGELFF. The J gene is TRBJ2-2, the V gene TRBV7-7, with a possible D match to TRBD2 (5 bases). The CDR3 covers 14 residues. Deletions cut 1 base from V and 3 bases from J, with 6 bases between. Germline V CDR1 and CDR2: SSHAT, FNYEAQ (reference sequence).

A few counts support this clonotype. The chain joins TRBV5-1 to TRBJ2-3; 15 bases match TRBD2. Germline trimming cut 7 bases from V and 11 bases from J; bases unmatched to any gene: 8. The germline V gene has CDR1 SGHRS and CDR2 YFSETQ. The CDR3 runs 14 residues. The CDR3 protein is CASGLAGGPREQYF. The CDR3, as DNA: TGCGCCAGCGGACTAGCGGGAGGGCCCCGCGAGCAGTATTTT.

This clonotype was observed a handful of times. This chain links TRBV13 with TRBJ2-7; possibly TRBD1 for D (5 bases). CDR3 length: 13 residues. V lost 5 bases and J lost 5, with 13 bases in between. Germline values: CDR1 PRHDT, CDR2 FYEKMQ (reference sequence). CDR3 sequence: CASSNRRENEQYF. The CDR3 nucleotides are TGTGCCAGCAGCAATCGCAGGGAAAACGAGCAGTACTTC.

This clonotype was seen more than once but under ten times. The chain couples TRBV28 to TRBJ1-1, with D perhaps matching TRBD1 (5 bases). The germline V gene has CDR1 MDHEN and CDR2 SYDVKM. With 7 bases removed from V and 1 base from J, the gap between germline ends came to 13 bases. The CDR3 has 14 residues. The CDR3 protein is CASTQGVGNTEAFF. DNA of the CDR3: TGTGCCAGCACCCAAGGGGTAGGGAACACTGAAGCTTTCTTT.

This clonotype was observed at least ten times. The chain uses TRBV18 and TRBJ2-3; 14 nucleotides match TRBD2. The length of the CDR3 is 17 residues. Germline CDR1 and CDR2: KGHSH and LQKENI. The V and J ends lost 5 bases and 5 bases, in that order; junction bases with no gene match: 9. Here the CDR3 reads CASSNNLGLAGVDTQYF. As DNA, the CDR3 is TGTGCCAGCTCAAACAATTTGGGACTAGCGGGAGTAGATACGCAGTATTTT.

This clonotype was counted ten times or more. The chain joins TRBV20-1 to TRBJ1-2; unclear D gene. Trimming removed 3 bases from V and 2 bases from J, with 7 bases in between. The CDR3 has 12 residues. Germline V lookup: CDR1 DFQATT, CDR2 SNEGSKA (reference sequence). The CDR3 DNA follows: TGCAGTGCTAGCCGTGCAAACTATGGCTACACCTTC. This gives the protein CSASRANYGYTF.

The rearrangement joins TRBV20-1 to TRBJ1-5; possibly TRBD1 for D (6 bases). V lost 4 bases and J 0 bases, leaving 7 bases between the germline ends. Germline-derived CDR1 and CDR2 are DFQATT and SNEGSKA (reference sequence). The CDR3 loop spans 13 amino acids. CDR3: CSANRDSNQPQHF. The CDR3 DNA follows: TGCAGTGCTAACAGGGATAGCAATCAGCCCCAGCATTTT.

This clonotype was counted only a few times. The gene calls are TRBV7-3 and TRBJ2-3, with D uncertain. Germline CDR1 reads SGHTA; CDR2 reads FQGTGA. This CDR3 is 15 amino acids long. V was clipped by 5 bases and J by 5 bases, with 17 bases between them. The CDR3 nucleotides read TGTGCCAGCAGCCCCCAAGGGTTAAGAAGAGATACGCAGTATTTT. Translated: CASSPQGLRRDTQYF.

This clonotype was picked up a small number of times. The rearrangement joins TRBV11-2 to TRBJ2-3, with 15 bases lining up with TRBD2. V was pared by 1 base and J by 6 bases, with 8 bases of the junction left unmatched. Germline lookup yields CDR1 SGHAT and CDR2 FQNNGV. The CDR3 covers 18 residues. The CDR3 protein is CASSLGTSGRGVGDTQYF. The CDR3 DNA is TGTGCCAGCAGCTTAGGGACTAGCGGGAGGGGAGTCGGGGATACGCAGTATTTT.

V usage is TRBV7-2 and J usage is TRBJ2-5; the D is unclear. V lost 4 bases, J lost 7 bases, and 19 bases lay in between. Germline lookup yields CDR1 SGHTA and CDR2 FQGNSA. This CDR3 has 15 amino acids. The CDR3 nucleotides read TGTGCCAGCAGCTCCTCCGGGCCCACGTATGGGACCCAGTACTTC. It translates to CASSSSGPTYGTQYF.

This clonotype was seen many times. CDR3 nucleotide sequence: TGTGCCAGCAGCTTACAAGGGACCACAGATACGCAGTATTTT. It yields the protein CASSLQGTTDTQYF. The chain couples TRBV5-5 to TRBJ2-3; either TRBD1 or TRBD2 may supply D (5 bases each). Germline V lookup: CDR1 SGHKS, CDR2 YYEKEE (reference sequence). The CDR3 loop spans 14 amino acids. V lost 2 bases, J lost 2 bases, and 9 bases lay in between.

J is TRBJ2-1 and V is TRBV5-5; D not resolved. V lost 4 bases to trimming and J lost 12 bases, with 17 bases between them. The CDR3 is 13 amino acids. Germline V gene lookup returns CDR1 SGHKS and CDR2 YYEKEE (reference sequence). Here the CDR3 reads CASSPESNGVQFF. The DNA for the CDR3 is TGTGCCAGCAGCCCGGAGTCCAATGGGGTGCAGTTCTTC.

J is TRBJ2-1 and V is TRBV18; the D gene could be TRBD1 or TRBD2 (5 bases each). Trimming stripped 3 bases from V and 9 bases from J, with 18 bases between. CDR1 is KGHSH and CDR2 is LQKENI in the germline V gene. The length of the CDR3 is 15 residues. The CDR3 loop reads CASSPPGRMTAEQFF. The CDR3, as DNA: TGTGCCAGCTCACCCCCGGGGCGGATGACGGCTGAGCAGTTCTTC.

This clonotype has more than one count but fewer than ten. V is TRBV7-8 and J is TRBJ2-6; D call uncertain. Germline lookup yields CDR1 SGHVS and CDR2 FQNEAQ. The germline V and J ends were trimmed by 3 bases and 4 bases, with 25 bases remaining between them. The CDR3 runs 20 residues. The CDR3 coding sequence is TGTGCCAGCAGCTTTATCCCGCATTGGGCCGGAAGGGCAGGGGCCAACGTCCTGACTTTC. Amino acids: CASSFIPHWAGRAGANVLTF.

This clonotype showed up many times. This rearrangement joins TRBV5-1 to TRBJ1-1; 8 nucleotides line up with TRBD1. Germline V CDR1 and CDR2: SGHRS, YFSETQ. V gave up 4 bases and J gave up 0 bases; unmatched junction bases: 8. CDR3 size: 16 residues. CDR3: CASSATGVGLNTEAFF. As DNA, the CDR3 is TGCGCCAGCAGCGCGACAGGGGTCGGGTTGAACACTGAAGCTTTCTTT. The variable domain in full, with the rest retrieved from reference TRBV5-1 and TRBJ1-1, is KAGVTQTPRYLIKTRGQQVTLSCSPISGHRSVSWYQQTPGQGLQFLFEYFSETQRNKGNFPGRFSGRQFSNSRSEMNVSTLELGDSALYLCASSATGVGLNTEAFFGQGTRLTVV.

V is TRBV29-1 and J is TRBJ2-7; D may be TRBD1 or TRBD2 (6 bases each). Trimming shortened V by 4 bases and J by 6 bases, and 13 bases separated the two germline ends. The CDR3 covers 12 residues. CDR1 is SQVTM and CDR2 is ANQGSEA in the germline V gene. The CDR3 DNA reads TGCAGCGTTGGGGGGGCCACGACCGAGCAGTACTTC. It yields the protein CSVGGATTEQYF.

The chain employs TRBV6-1 and TRBJ1-1; 7 bases line up with TRBD1. The junction had 7 bases not matched to a gene; V was cut back by 7 bases and J by 2 bases. Germline CDR1 MNHNS, CDR2 SASEGT. The CDR3 consists of 14 residues. As DNA, the CDR3 is TGTGCCAGCAAGAAAAACAGGGGAAACACTGAAGCTTTCTTT. It specifies CASKKNRGNTEAFF.

There are a few counts of this clonotype. The rearrangement uses TRBV9 and TRBJ2-7; 7 nucleotides align to TRBD2. The CDR3 runs 15 residues. CDR1 SGDLS and CDR2 YYNGEE come from the germline V gene. The ends lost 5 bases at V and 1 base at J; junction bases unmatched: 9. CDR3 sequence (DNA): TGTGCCAGCAGTCGCGGACTAGAGGGTTCCTACGAGCAGTACTTC. The encoded protein is CASSRGLEGSYEQYF. Based on the CDR3 plus reference TRBV9 and TRBJ2-7, the full variable domain is DSGVTQTPKHLITATGQRVTLRCSPRSGDLSVYWYQQSLDQGLQFLIQYYNGEERAKGNILERFSAQQFPDLHSELNLSSLELGDSALYFCASSRGLEGSYEQYFGPGTRLTVT.

This clonotype was detected ten times or more. This rearrangement joins TRBV12-3 or TRBV12-4 to TRBJ1-5; the D is unclear. Trimming took off 6 bases at V and 0 bases at J, with 12 bases between the two ends. The CDR3 totals 15 residues. This CDR3 is CASSRLDPSNQPQHF. The CDR3 nucleotides read TGTGCCAGCAGCCGATTAGACCCTAGCAATCAGCCCCAGCATTTT.

The chain has TRBV20-1 and TRBJ2-7; 9 bases are shared with TRBD2. Trimming cost V 4 bases and J 2 bases; bases outside gene matches: 6. The CDR3 contains 14 residues. Germline V gene lookup returns CDR1 DFQATT and CDR2 SNEGSKA (reference sequence). CDR3 DNA sequence: TGCAGTGCTACGCCTAGCGGGACAACCTACGAGCAGTACTTC. Translated, it gives CSATPSGTTYEQYF.

The chain uses TRBV29-1 and TRBJ1-5, with D maybe TRBD1 (5 bases). The germline CDR1 and CDR2 sequences are SQVTM and ANQGSEA. The CDR3 is 14 amino acids. V was shortened by 5 bases and J by 1 base, with 12 bases between the two germline ends. In DNA, the CDR3 is TGCAGCGTTTCGGAGGGGTCCAGCAATCAGCCCCAGCATTTT. Translating gives CSVSEGSSNQPQHF.